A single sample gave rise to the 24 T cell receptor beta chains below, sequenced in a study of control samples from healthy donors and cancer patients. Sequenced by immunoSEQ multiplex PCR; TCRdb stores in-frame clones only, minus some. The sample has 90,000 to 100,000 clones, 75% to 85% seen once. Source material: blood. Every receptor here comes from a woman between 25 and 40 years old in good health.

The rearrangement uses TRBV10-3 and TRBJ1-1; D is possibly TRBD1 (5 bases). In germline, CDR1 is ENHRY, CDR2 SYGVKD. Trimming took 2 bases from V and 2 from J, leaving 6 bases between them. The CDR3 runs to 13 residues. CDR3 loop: CAISEDSNTEAFF. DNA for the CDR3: TGTGCCATCAGTGAGGACAGCAACACTGAAGCTTTCTTT.

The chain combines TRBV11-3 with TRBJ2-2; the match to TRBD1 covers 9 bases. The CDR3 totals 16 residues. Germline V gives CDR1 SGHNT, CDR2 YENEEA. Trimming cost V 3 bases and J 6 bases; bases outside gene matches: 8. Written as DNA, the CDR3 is TGTGCCAGCAGCTTCCTCGTGACAGGGGGACCCGGGGAGCTGTTTTTT. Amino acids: CASSFLVTGGPGELFF.

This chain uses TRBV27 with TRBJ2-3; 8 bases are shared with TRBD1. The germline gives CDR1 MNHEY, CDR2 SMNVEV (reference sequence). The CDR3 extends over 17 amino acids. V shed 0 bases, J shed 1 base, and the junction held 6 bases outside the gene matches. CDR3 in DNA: TGTGCCAGCAGTTTATCCTGGACAGGGATTGGCACAGATACGCAGTATTTT. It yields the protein CASSLSWTGIGTDTQYF.

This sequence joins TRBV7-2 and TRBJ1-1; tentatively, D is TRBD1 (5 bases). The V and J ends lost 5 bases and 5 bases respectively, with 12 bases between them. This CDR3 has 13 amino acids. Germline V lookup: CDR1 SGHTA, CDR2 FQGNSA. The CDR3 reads CASSTRRGTEAFF. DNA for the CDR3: TGTGCCAGCAGCACCAGGCGGGGGACTGAAGCTTTCTTT.

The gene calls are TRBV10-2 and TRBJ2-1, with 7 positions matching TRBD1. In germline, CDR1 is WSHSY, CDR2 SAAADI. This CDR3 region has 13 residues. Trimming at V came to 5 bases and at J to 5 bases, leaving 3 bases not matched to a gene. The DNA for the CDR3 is TGCGCCAGCAGTCTCGGGACAGACAATGAGCAGTTCTTC. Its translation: CASSLGTDNEQFF.

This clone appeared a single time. CDR3 region: CASSRTGGDQPQHF. The CDR3 DNA reads TGTGCCAGCTCTCGGACAGGGGGCGATCAGCCCCAGCATTTT. The V call is TRBV18, the J call TRBJ1-5; 11 bases are shared with TRBD1. This CDR3 comprises 14 residues. Germline lookup yields CDR1 KGHSH and CDR2 LQKENI. The trim removed 6 bases at V and 5 bases at J, leaving 3 bases unmatched.

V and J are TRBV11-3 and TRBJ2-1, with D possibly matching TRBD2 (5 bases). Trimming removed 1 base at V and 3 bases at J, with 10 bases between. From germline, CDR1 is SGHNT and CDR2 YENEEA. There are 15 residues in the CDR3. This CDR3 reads CASSLATTHYNEQFF. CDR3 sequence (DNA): TGTGCCAGCAGCTTAGCGACTACCCACTACAATGAGCAGTTCTTC. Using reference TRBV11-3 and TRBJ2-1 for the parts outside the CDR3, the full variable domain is EAGVVQSPRYKIIEKKQPVAFWCNPISGHNTLYWYLQNLGQGPELLIRYENEEAVDDSQLPKDRFSAERLKGVDSTLKIQPAELGDSAVYLCASSLATTHYNEQFFGPGTRLTVL.

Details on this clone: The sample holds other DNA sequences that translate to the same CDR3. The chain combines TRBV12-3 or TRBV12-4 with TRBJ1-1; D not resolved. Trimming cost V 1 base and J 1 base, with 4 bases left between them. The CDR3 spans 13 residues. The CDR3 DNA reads TGTGCCAGCAGTTTAGAGGGGAACACTGAAGCTTTCTTT. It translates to CASSLEGNTEAFF.

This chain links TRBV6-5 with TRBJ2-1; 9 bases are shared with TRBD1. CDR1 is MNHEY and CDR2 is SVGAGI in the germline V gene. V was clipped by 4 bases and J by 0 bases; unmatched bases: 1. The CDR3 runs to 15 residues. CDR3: CASSLTGGSYNEQFF. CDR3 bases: TGTGCCAGCAGTTTGACAGGGGGCTCCTACAATGAGCAGTTCTTC.

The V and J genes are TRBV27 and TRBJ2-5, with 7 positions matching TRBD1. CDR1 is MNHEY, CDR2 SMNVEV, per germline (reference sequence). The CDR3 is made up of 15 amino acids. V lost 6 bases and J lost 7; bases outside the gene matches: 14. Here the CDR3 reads CASRHVDRELVTQYF. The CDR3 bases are TGTGCCAGCAGACATGTAGACAGGGAATTGGTGACCCAGTACTTC.

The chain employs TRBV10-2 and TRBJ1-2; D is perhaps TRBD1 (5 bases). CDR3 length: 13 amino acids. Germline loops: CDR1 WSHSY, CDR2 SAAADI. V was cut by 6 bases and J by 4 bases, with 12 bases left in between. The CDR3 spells CASRNQGLYGYTF. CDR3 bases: TGCGCCAGCAGAAACCAGGGACTCTATGGCTACACCTTC.

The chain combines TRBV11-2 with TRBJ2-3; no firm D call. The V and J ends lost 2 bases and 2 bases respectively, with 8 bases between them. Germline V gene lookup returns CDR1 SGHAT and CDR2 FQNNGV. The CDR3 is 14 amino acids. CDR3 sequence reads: CASSLSHPTDTQYF. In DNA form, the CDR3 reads TGTGCCAGCAGCTTAAGCCACCCCACAGATACGCAGTATTTT.

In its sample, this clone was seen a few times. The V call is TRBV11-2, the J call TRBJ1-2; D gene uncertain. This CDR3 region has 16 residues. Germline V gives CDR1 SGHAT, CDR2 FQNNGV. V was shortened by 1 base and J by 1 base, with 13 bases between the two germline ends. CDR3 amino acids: CASSLVVAGYNYGYTF. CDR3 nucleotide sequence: TGTGCCAGCAGCTTAGTAGTGGCAGGCTATAACTATGGCTACACCTTC.

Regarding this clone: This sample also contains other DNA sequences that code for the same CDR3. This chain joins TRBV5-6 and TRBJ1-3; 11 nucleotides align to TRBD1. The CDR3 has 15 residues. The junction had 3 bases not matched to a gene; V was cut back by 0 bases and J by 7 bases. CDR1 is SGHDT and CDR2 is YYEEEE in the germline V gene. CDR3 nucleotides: TGTGCCAGCAGCTTGGCCGGGACAGGGGGGAACACCATATATTTT. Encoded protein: CASSLAGTGGNTIYF.

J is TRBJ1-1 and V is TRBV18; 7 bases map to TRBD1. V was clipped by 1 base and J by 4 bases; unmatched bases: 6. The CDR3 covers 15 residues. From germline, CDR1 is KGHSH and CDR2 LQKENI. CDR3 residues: CASSPRTRGGTEAFF. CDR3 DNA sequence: TGTGCCAGCTCACCACGCACCAGGGGGGGCACTGAAGCTTTCTTT.

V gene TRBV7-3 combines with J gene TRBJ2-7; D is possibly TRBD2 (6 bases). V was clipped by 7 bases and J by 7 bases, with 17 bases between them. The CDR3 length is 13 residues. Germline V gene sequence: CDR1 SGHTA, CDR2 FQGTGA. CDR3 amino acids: CASTEHRGGEQYF. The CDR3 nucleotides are TGTGCCAGCACCGAGCATAGAGGAGGGGAGCAGTACTTC.

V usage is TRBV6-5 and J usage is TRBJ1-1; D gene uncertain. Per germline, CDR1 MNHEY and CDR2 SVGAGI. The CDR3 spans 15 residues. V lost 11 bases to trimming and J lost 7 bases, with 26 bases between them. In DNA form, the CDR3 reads TGTGCCTCCTCAGTTACAATAGCGTTGGTTAATGAAGCTTTCTTT. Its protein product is CASSVTIALVNEAFF.

CDR3 coding DNA: TGTGCCAGCAGTGAAAGGCTCGAGCAGTACTTC. As protein: CASSERLEQYF. V and J are TRBV6-1 and TRBJ2-7; D not certain. CDR3 length equals 11 residues. The germline V and J ends were trimmed by 2 bases and 6 bases, with 5 bases remaining between them. Germline V gene data show CDR1 as MNHNS and CDR2 as SASEGT.

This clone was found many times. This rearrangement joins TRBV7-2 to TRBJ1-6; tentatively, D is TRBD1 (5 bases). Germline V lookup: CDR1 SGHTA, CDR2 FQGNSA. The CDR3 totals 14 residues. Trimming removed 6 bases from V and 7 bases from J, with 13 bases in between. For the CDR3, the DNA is TGTGCCAGCAGACATCAGGGCCAGAATTCACCCCTCCACTTT. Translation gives CASRHQGQNSPLHF.

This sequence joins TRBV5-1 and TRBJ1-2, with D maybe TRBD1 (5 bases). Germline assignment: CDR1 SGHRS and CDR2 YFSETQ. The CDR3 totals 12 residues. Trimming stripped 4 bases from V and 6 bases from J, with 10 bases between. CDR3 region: CASSAAGHGYTF. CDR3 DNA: TGCGCCAGCAGCGCCGCAGGGCATGGCTACACCTTC.

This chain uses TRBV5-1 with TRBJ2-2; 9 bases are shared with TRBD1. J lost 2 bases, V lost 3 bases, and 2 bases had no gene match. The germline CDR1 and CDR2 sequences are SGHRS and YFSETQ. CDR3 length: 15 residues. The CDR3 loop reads CASSWDRANTGELFF. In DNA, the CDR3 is TGCGCCAGCAGCTGGGACAGGGCCAACACCGGGGAGCTGTTTTTT. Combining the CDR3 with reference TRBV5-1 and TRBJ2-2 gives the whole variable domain KAGVTQTPRYLIKTRGQQVTLSCSPISGHRSVSWYQQTPGQGLQFLFEYFSETQRNKGNFPGRFSGRQFSNSRSEMNVSTLELGDSALYLCASSWDRANTGELFFGEGSRLTVL.

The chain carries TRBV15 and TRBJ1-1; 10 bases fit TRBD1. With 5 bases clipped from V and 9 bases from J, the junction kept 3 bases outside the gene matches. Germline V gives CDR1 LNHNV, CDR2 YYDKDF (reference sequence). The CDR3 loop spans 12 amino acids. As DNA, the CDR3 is TGTGCCACCAGCTGGGGACAGGGGAAAGCTTTCTTT. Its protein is CATSWGQGKAFF.

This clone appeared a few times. The CDR3 nucleotides read TGTGCCAGCAGCCAAACCCCGACAGCCGGAAACACCATATATTTT. Translating it yields CASSQTPTAGNTIYF. The rearrangement joins TRBV3-1 (or the pseudogene TRBV3-2) to TRBJ1-3, with a tentative D call TRBD1 (5 bases). The V end was cut by 2 bases, the J end by 4 bases, with 12 bases between. CDR1 is LGHDT and CDR2 is YNNKEL in the germline V gene (reference sequence). This CDR3 is 15 amino acids long.

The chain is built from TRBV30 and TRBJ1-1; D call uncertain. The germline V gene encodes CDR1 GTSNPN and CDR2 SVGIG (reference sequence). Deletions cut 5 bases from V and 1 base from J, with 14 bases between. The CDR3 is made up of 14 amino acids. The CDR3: CAWVDKLRNTEAFF. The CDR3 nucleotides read TGTGCCTGGGTGGATAAGTTAAGGAACACTGAAGCTTTCTTT.